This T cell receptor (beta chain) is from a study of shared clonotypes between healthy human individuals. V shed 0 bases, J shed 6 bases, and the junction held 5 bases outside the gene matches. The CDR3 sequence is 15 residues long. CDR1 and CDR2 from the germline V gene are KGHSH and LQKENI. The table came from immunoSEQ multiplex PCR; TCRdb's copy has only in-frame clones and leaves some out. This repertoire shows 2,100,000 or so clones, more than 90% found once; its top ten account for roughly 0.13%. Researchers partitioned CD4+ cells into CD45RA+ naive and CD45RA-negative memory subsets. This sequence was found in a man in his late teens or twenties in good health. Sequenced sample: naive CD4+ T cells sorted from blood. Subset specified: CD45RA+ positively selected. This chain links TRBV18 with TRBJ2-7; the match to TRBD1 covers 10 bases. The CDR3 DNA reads TGTGCCAGCTCACCACCAGGACAGGGGGTAGTCGAGCAGTACTTC. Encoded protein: CASSPPGQGVVEQYF. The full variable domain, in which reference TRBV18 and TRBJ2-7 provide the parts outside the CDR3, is NAGVMQNPRHLVRRRGQEARLRCSPMKGHSHVYWYRQLPEEGLKFMVYLQKENIIDESGMPKERFSAEFPKEGPSILRIQQVVRGDSAAYFCASSPPGQGVVEQYFGPGTRLTVT.